These 22 T cell receptor beta chains share one sample of origin, sequenced in a study of cytomegalovirus exposure and HLA in healthy donors. Vbeta (60) and Jbeta (13) primers were used in the PCR. The method was immunoSEQ multiplex PCR; TCRdb's version includes in-frame clones alone and lacks a portion of them. The sample records more than 45,000 clones, around four fifths being singletons. The sequencing input was PBMCs. The receptors were gathered from a man aged 25-45 years in good health and CMV-seronegative.

The gene calls are TRBV7-8 and TRBJ1-2; 8 bases map to TRBD1. The CDR3 is made up of 17 amino acids. V lost 5 bases to trimming and J lost 6 bases; unmatched junction nucleotides: 17. The germline V gene encodes CDR1 SGHVS and CDR2 FQNEAQ. CDR3 residues: CASSPQTGQGFFHGYTF. CDR3 nucleotides: TGTGCCAGCAGCCCACAGACCGGACAGGGCTTCTTTCATGGCTACACCTTC.

The count of this clone is one. The chain combines TRBV5-8 with TRBJ2-2; D gene ambiguous. CDR1 and CDR2 from the germline V gene are SGHTS and YDEGEE. Trimming removed 1 base from V and 7 bases from J, with 11 bases in between. The CDR3 runs 14 residues. CDR3 sequence reads: CASSLFSGFGELFF. As DNA, the CDR3 is TGTGCCAGCAGCTTGTTTTCCGGGTTCGGGGAGCTGTTTTTT.

V and J are TRBV18 and TRBJ1-1, with 10 bases matching TRBD1. V trimming: 5 bases; J trimming: 8 bases; junction bases outside the gene matches: 11. The V gene's germline CDR1 is KGHSH and CDR2 LQKENI. There are 15 residues in the CDR3. CDR3 amino acids: CASSVTGTGVAEAFF. DNA of the CDR3: TGTGCCAGCTCAGTAACCGGGACAGGGGTCGCGGAAGCTTTCTTT.

The CDR3 DNA follows: TGTGCCAGCAGTTACTCGGGTGCGGGGGCAGATACGCAGTATTTT. Its protein is CASSYSGAGADTQYF. The rearrangement uses TRBV6-5 and TRBJ2-3, with 7 bases identical to TRBD2. The V and J ends lost 0 bases and 4 bases, in that order; junction bases with no gene match: 4. The germline V gene encodes CDR1 MNHEY and CDR2 SVGAGI. The CDR3 consists of 15 residues.

The gene calls are TRBV7-2 and TRBJ1-1, with D unclear. This CDR3 has 16 residues. Trimming removed 1 base at V and 4 bases at J, with 16 bases between. CDR1 is SGHTA and CDR2 is FQGNSA in the germline V gene. The CDR3 is CASSLVPVGVSTEAFF. The CDR3 nucleotides read TGTGCCAGCAGCTTAGTCCCTGTGGGAGTAAGCACTGAAGCTTTCTTT. The entire variable domain, with the rest obtained from reference TRBV7-2 and TRBJ1-1, is as follows: GAGVSQSPSNKVTEKGKDVELRCDPISGHTALYWYRQSLGQGLEFLIYFQGNSAPDKSGLPSDRFSAERTGGSVSTLTIQRTQQEDSAVYLCASSLVPVGVSTEAFFGQGTRLTVV.

V is TRBV5-6 and J is TRBJ1-2, with D unclear. The CDR3 runs 16 residues. V lost 0 bases and J 4 bases, leaving 16 bases between the germline ends. Germline assignment: CDR1 SGHDT and CDR2 YYEEEE. CDR3 in amino acids: CASSLAGREVSYGYTF. The CDR3 DNA reads as TGTGCCAGCAGCTTGGCCGGCCGCGAGGTTAGCTATGGCTACACCTTC.

J is TRBJ2-7 and V is TRBV27; 8 bases align to TRBD2. Per germline, CDR1 MNHEY and CDR2 SMNVEV (reference sequence). With 8 bases clipped from V and 3 bases from J, the junction kept 12 bases outside the gene matches. The CDR3 runs to 15 residues. CDR3 region: CASGGTSGRVYEQYF. The CDR3 DNA follows: TGTGCCAGCGGCGGAACTAGCGGAAGAGTCTACGAGCAGTACTTC.

The chain recombines TRBV25-1 with TRBJ2-7; the match to TRBD1 covers 10 bases. The trim removed 3 bases at V and 6 bases at J, leaving 11 bases unmatched. Germline lookup yields CDR1 MGHDK and CDR2 SYGVNS. CDR3 length: 16 residues. The CDR3: CASSDPGTGVSREQYF. CDR3 bases: TGTGCCAGCAGTGATCCCGGGACAGGGGTCTCTCGCGAGCAGTACTTC.

This clone is a singleton in its sample. The chain recombines TRBV2 with TRBJ1-6, with 7 bases matching TRBD1. The length of the CDR3 is 14 residues. J was trimmed by 6 bases and V by 5 bases; bases with no gene match: 4. Per the germline V gene, CDR1 is SNHLY and CDR2 is FYNNEI. The CDR3 region has the DNA TGTGCCAGCAGTTTGACAGGGCCTAATTCACCCCTCCACTTT. It yields the protein CASSLTGPNSPLHF.

This clone was observed once. V and J are TRBV7-8 and TRBJ1-5; tentative D call: TRBD1 (6 bases). Germline loops: CDR1 SGHVS, CDR2 FQNEAQ. The CDR3 consists of 13 residues. V was pared by 5 bases and J by 4 bases, with 9 bases between. CDR3 residues: CASSATGNQPQHF. The CDR3 coding sequence is TGTGCCAGCAGCGCCACAGGGAATCAGCCCCAGCATTTT.

The CDR3 sequence is CAAGRGLVEKLFF. CDR3 nucleotides: TGTGCCGCGGGCAGGGGGCTCGTGGAAAAACTGTTTTTT. This chain connects TRBV30 to TRBJ1-4; 8 positions match TRBD1. The CDR3 covers 13 residues. Germline assignment: CDR1 GTSNPN and CDR2 SVGIG (reference sequence). Trimming cost V 8 bases and J 8 bases; bases outside gene matches: 10.

The rearrangement uses TRBV13 and TRBJ1-5, with D unclear. CDR1 and CDR2 (germline): PRHDT, FYEKMQ (reference sequence). Trimming took off 1 base at V and 0 bases at J, with 13 bases between the two ends. The CDR3 sequence is 17 residues long. This CDR3 is CASSLAPTDYSNQPQHF. In DNA form, the CDR3 reads TGTGCCAGCAGCTTAGCCCCGACTGATTATAGCAATCAGCCCCAGCATTTT.

V is TRBV6-5 and J is TRBJ1-2; maybe TRBD1 (5 bases). V was cut by 8 bases and J by 2 bases, with 12 bases left in between. This CDR3 has 13 residues. CDR1 is MNHEY, CDR2 SVGAGI, per germline. This CDR3 reads CASGDSNNYGYTF. Here the CDR3 DNA reads TGTGCCAGCGGTGACAGTAACAACTATGGCTACACCTTC.

The chain carries TRBV7-2 and TRBJ1-5; D is ambiguous. CDR3 length: 15 residues. The V gene's germline CDR1 is SGHTA and CDR2 FQGNSA. Deletions cut 1 base from V and 5 bases from J, with 12 bases between. The chain's CDR3 is CASSLEGTTHQPQHF. The CDR3 DNA reads as TGTGCCAGCAGCTTAGAAGGTACTACCCATCAGCCCCAGCATTTT.

The chain combines TRBV5-1 with TRBJ2-5, with TRBD1 matching 9 bases. Germline-derived CDR1 and CDR2 are SGHRS and YFSETQ. The CDR3 is made up of 14 amino acids. The J segment lost 5 bases and the V segment lost 3 bases, leaving 5 bases of the junction unmatched. The CDR3 protein is CASSSTGGLETQYF. Here the CDR3 DNA reads TGCGCCAGCAGCTCCACAGGGGGCTTGGAGACCCAGTACTTC. Full variable domain (outside the CDR3, taken from reference TRBV5-1 and TRBJ2-5): KAGVTQTPRYLIKTRGQQVTLSCSPISGHRSVSWYQQTPGQGLQFLFEYFSETQRNKGNFPGRFSGRQFSNSRSEMNVSTLELGDSALYLCASSSTGGLETQYFGPGTRLLVL.

This clone was detected only a few times. CDR3 region: CASSLTSGSSDTQYF. The DNA for the CDR3 is TGTGCCAGCAGTCTGACTAGCGGGAGTTCAGATACGCAGTATTTT. J is TRBJ2-3 and V is TRBV5-4; 12 bases map to TRBD2. V was pared by 5 bases and J by 4 bases, with 5 bases of the junction left unmatched. The CDR3 is 15 amino acids. The germline gives CDR1 SGHNT, CDR2 YYREEE (reference sequence).

V gene TRBV15 combines with J gene TRBJ2-3; 13 bases agree with TRBD2. This CDR3 region has 21 residues. The germline V gene has CDR1 LNHNV and CDR2 YYDKDF (reference sequence). Unmatched junction bases numbered 15, after V lost 0 bases and J lost 3 bases. The CDR3 loop reads CATSRDLLVPGTSGATDTQYF. In DNA, the CDR3 is TGTGCCACCAGCAGAGATTTACTCGTCCCGGGGACTAGCGGGGCTACAGATACGCAGTATTTT.

In its sample, this clone was seen once. The chain links TRBV4-1 to TRBJ2-2; 12 bases fit TRBD2. Trimming at V came to 2 bases and at J to 4 bases, leaving 8 bases not matched to a gene. CDR1 is MGHRA and CDR2 is YSYEKL in the germline V gene. The CDR3 spans 18 residues. CDR3 residues: CASSQHLAGGPSTGELFF. The CDR3 region has the DNA TGCGCCAGCAGCCAACATCTAGCGGGGGGGCCGTCCACCGGGGAGCTGTTTTTT.

The rearrangement joins TRBV11-3 to TRBJ2-1; 7 nucleotides match TRBD2. J was trimmed by 4 bases and V by 10 bases; bases with no gene match: 7. Germline CDR1 is SGHNT and CDR2 is YENEEA. This CDR3 has 13 residues. This chain's CDR3 is CAITPAGYNEQFF. The CDR3 DNA reads TGTGCCATAACCCCAGCGGGATACAATGAGCAGTTCTTC.

The J gene is TRBJ2-5, the V gene TRBV20-1; no clear D. Gene TRBJ2-7 matches the end of the DNA better, so the J call may be wrong. CDR3 length: 11 amino acids. Per germline, CDR1 DFQATT and CDR2 SNEGSKA (reference sequence). CDR3 protein: CSALGRYEQYF. The CDR3 region has the DNA TGCAGTGCCCTAGGAAGGTACGAGCAGTACTTC.

This clone was picked up a small number of times. The rearrangement links TRBV10-1 to TRBJ2-1, with D possibly being TRBD2 (6 bases). The CDR3 is 17 amino acids. With 4 bases removed from V and 8 bases from J, the gap between germline ends came to 24 bases. Germline V gene lookup returns CDR1 WNHNN and CDR2 SYGVQD (reference sequence). The CDR3 nucleotides are TGCGCCAGCAGTGTTGAATGGGGAGGACCCGGAGGGGATGAGCAGTTCTTC. This codes for CASSVEWGGPGGDEQFF.

V and J are TRBV6-6 and TRBJ2-2, with D possibly being TRBD2 (7 bases). Germline values: CDR1 MNHNY, CDR2 SVGAGI (reference sequence). Deletions cut 5 bases from V and 3 bases from J, with 16 bases between. The CDR3 sequence is 16 residues long. CDR3 sequence: CASSIGGRWYTGELFF. The CDR3 DNA follows: TGTGCCAGCAGTATCGGGGGGCGGTGGTACACCGGGGAGCTGTTTTTT.